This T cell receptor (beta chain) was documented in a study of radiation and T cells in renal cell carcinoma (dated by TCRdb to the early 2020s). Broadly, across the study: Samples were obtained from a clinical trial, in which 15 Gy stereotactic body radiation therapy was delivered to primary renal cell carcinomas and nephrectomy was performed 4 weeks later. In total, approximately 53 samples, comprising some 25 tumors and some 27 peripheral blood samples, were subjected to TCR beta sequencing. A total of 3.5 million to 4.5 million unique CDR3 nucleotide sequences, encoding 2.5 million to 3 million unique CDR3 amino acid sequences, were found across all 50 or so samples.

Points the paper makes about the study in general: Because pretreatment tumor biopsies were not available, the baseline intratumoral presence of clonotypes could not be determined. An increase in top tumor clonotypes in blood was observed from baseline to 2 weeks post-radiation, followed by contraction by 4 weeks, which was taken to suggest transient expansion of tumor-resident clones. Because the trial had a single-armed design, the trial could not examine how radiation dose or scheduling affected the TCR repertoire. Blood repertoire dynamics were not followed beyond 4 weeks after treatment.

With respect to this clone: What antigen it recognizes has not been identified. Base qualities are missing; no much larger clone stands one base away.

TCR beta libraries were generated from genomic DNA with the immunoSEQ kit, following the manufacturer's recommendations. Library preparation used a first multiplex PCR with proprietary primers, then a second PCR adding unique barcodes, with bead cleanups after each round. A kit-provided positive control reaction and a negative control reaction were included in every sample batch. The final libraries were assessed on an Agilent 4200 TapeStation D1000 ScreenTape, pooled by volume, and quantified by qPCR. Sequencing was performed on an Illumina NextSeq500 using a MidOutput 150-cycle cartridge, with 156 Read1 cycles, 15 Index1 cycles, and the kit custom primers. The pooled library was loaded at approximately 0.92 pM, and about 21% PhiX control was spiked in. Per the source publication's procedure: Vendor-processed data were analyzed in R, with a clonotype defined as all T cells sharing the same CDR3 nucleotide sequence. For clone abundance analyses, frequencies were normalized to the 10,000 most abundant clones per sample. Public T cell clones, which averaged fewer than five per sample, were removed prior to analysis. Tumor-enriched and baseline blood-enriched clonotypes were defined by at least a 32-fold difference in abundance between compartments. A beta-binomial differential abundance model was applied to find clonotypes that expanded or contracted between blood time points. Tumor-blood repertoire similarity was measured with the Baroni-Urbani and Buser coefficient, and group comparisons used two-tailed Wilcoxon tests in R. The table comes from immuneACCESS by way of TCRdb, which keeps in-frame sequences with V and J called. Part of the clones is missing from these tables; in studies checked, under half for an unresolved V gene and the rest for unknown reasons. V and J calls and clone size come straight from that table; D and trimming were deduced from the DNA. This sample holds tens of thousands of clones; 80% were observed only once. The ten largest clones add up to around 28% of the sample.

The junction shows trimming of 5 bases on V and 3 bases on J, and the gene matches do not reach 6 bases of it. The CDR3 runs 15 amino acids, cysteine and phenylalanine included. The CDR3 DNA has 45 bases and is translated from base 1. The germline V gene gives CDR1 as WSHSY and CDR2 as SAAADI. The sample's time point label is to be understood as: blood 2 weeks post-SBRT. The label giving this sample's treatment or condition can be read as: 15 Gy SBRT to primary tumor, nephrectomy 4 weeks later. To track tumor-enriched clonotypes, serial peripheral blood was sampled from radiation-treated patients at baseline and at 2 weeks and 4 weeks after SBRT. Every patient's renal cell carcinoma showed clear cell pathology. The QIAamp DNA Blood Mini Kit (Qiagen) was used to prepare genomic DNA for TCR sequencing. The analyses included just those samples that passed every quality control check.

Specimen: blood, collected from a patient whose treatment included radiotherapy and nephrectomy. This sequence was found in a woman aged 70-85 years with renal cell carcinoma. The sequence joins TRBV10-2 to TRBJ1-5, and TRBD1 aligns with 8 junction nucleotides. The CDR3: CASSPNRGFNQPQHF. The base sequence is TGCGCCAGCAGTCCCAACAGGGGGTTCAATCAGCCCCAGCATTTT.